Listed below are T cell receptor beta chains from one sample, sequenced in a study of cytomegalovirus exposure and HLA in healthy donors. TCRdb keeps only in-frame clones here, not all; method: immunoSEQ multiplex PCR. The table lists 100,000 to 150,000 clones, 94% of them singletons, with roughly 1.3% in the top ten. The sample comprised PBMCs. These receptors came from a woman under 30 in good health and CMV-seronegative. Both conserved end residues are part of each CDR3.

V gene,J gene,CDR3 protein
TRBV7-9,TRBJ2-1,CASSSTVYEQFF
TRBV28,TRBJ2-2,CASSWGQTGELFF
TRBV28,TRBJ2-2,CATDTANTGELFF
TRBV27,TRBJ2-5,CASSSIAGAGETQYF
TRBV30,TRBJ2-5,CAWTGGYETQYF
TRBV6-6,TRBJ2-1,CASSRQESSYNEQFF
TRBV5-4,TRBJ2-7,CASSPAGTGGNYEQYF
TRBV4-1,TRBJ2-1,CASSREGLAEYNEQFF
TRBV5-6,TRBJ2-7,CASSLYNPYEQYF
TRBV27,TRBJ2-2,CASSSGTANTGELFF
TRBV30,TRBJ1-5,CAWSGQGNQPQHF